Each of the 26 T cell receptor beta chains below was sequenced from the same sample in a study of response to subunit inactivated influenza vaccine. TCRdb reprocessed the RT-PCR reads via MiXCR and lists one record per CDR3 protein. The sample holds 650,000 to 700,000 distinct CDR3 sequences; around a sixth are singletons and the top ten take around a tenth. The sequencing used PBMCs from blood, collected roughly 12 days after vaccination. The source of these receptors is a middle-aged man who received an inactivated influenza vaccine.

This chain joins TRBV29-1 and TRBJ2-1, with 7 bases aligning to TRBD2. CDR3 length equals 16 residues. The V and J ends lost 0 bases and 3 bases, in that order; junction bases with no gene match: 8. Germline loops: CDR1 SQVTM, CDR2 ANQGSEA. The CDR3 sequence: CSVEDHERGLYNEQFF. The CDR3 bases are TGCAGCGTTGAAGATCATGAGCGGGGACTCTACAATGAGCAGTTCTTC.

The chain employs TRBV30 and TRBJ2-1; 7 nucleotides line up with TRBD2. Losses at the gene ends were 3 bases for V and 7 bases for J; bases not matched to a gene: 6. The CDR3 runs 13 residues. Germline V CDR1 and CDR2: GTSNPN, SVGIG (reference sequence). The CDR3 protein is CAWRWTRDNEQFF. CDR3 DNA sequence: TGTGCCTGGAGGTGGACTAGGGATAATGAGCAGTTCTTC.

V usage is TRBV30 and J usage is TRBJ2-3, with D possibly TRBD2 on 6 matching bases. The CDR3 sequence is 16 residues long. Germline CDR1 is GTSNPN and CDR2 is SVGIG (reference sequence). Trimming took 0 bases from V and 0 from J, leaving 13 bases between them. The CDR3 is CAWSVGGVISTDTQYF. DNA of the CDR3: TGTGCCTGGAGTGTAGGCGGGGTGATCAGCACAGATACGCAGTATTTT.

This clonotype showed up just a few times. The V gene is TRBV7-2, the J gene TRBJ1-1; no clear D gene. The CDR3 has 14 amino acids. Looked up from germline, CDR1 is SGHTA and CDR2 is FQGNSA. Trimming removed 6 bases at V and 0 bases at J, with 11 bases between. Written as DNA, the CDR3 is TGTGCCAGCAGGAGTAGGCGGTTGAACACTGAAGCTTTCTTT. Amino acids: CASRSRRLNTEAFF. Supplemented by reference TRBV7-2 and TRBJ1-1, the full variable domain reads GAGVSQSPSNKVTEKGKDVELRCDPISGHTALYWYRQSLGQGLEFLIYFQGNSAPDKSGLPSDRFSAERTGGSVSTLTIQRTQQEDSAVYLCASRSRRLNTEAFFGQGTRLTVV.

This clonotype was picked up a small number of times. The chain combines TRBV5-1 with TRBJ2-1, with D perhaps TRBD2 (5 bases). Germline V lookup: CDR1 SGHRS, CDR2 YFSETQ. V was clipped by 2 bases and J by 4 bases, with 16 bases between them. This CDR3 is built from 16 residues. The CDR3, as DNA: TGCGCCAGCAGCTTTTCTTCGAGCGGAGTGTACAATGAGCAGTTCTTC. Amino acid sequence: CASSFSSSGVYNEQFF. Full variable domain (rest looked up from reference TRBV5-1 and TRBJ2-1): KAGVTQTPRYLIKTRGQQVTLSCSPISGHRSVSWYQQTPGQGLQFLFEYFSETQRNKGNFPGRFSGRQFSNSRSEMNVSTLELGDSALYLCASSFSSSGVYNEQFFGPGTRLTVL.

This clonotype has more than one count but fewer than ten. J is TRBJ2-7 and V is TRBV4-3; D gene ambiguous. The V end was cut by 0 bases, the J end by 6 bases, with 15 bases between. Germline CDR1 is LGHNA and CDR2 is YSLEER. The CDR3 runs to 15 residues. The CDR3 region is CASSQDSRFSLEQYF. The DNA of the CDR3 is TGCGCCAGCAGCCAAGATAGCCGATTCTCCCTCGAGCAGTACTTC.

The gene calls are TRBV7-9 and TRBJ2-7; D is possibly TRBD2 (5 bases). Trimming removed 0 bases from V and 2 bases from J, with 11 bases in between. Germline assignment: CDR1 SEHNR and CDR2 FQNEAQ (reference sequence). The CDR3 length is 15 residues. CDR3 in amino acids: CASSLAVGVTYEQYF. CDR3 DNA: TGTGCCAGCAGCTTAGCGGTCGGGGTTACCTACGAGCAGTACTTC. The variable domain in full, completed from reference TRBV7-9 and TRBJ2-7, reads DTGVSQNPRHKITKRGQNVTFRCDPISEHNRLYWYRQTLGQGPEFLTYFQNEAQLEKSRLLSDRFSAERPKGSFSTLEIQRTEQGDSAMYLCASSLAVGVTYEQYFGPGTRLTVT.

This clonotype has only a few counts. The chain joins TRBV7-8 to TRBJ1-1, with 9 positions matching TRBD1. V lost 4 bases and J lost 0; bases outside the gene matches: 12. The CDR3 totals 18 residues. CDR1 SGHVS and CDR2 FQNEAQ come from the germline V gene. The CDR3 DNA is TGTGCCAGCAGCTATGGGACAGGGCCGAGGGTTATGAACACTGAAGCTTTCTTT. Translated: CASSYGTGPRVMNTEAFF.

This clonotype turned up a few times. The V gene is TRBV20-1, the J gene TRBJ1-6, with 7 positions matching TRBD1. The CDR3 has 15 amino acids. Germline V gene lookup returns CDR1 DFQATT and CDR2 SNEGSKA (reference sequence). Losses at the gene ends were 3 bases for V and 8 bases for J; bases not matched to a gene: 10. CDR3 residues: CSARTPGQLYSPLHF. CDR3 bases: TGCAGTGCTAGGACCCCGGGACAGCTGTATTCACCCCTCCACTTT.

The V call is TRBV20-1, the J call TRBJ1-1, with D unresolved. Germline V gives CDR1 DFQATT, CDR2 SNEGSKA (reference sequence). Trimming removed 3 bases from V and 3 bases from J, with 8 bases in between. The CDR3 is 12 amino acids. The CDR3 DNA sequence: TGCAGTGCTAGTTACCAGTACACTGAAGCTTTCTTT. Its translation: CSASYQYTEAFF.

This clonotype has a count of ten or more. V usage is TRBV20-1 and J usage is TRBJ2-3, with a weak D call TRBD1 (5 bases). Per the germline V gene, CDR1 is DFQATT and CDR2 is SNEGSKA (reference sequence). Trimming took 5 bases from V and 1 from J, leaving 16 bases between them. This CDR3 contains 15 residues. The CDR3 DNA reads as TGCAGTGCTGATATTAGGGGCTCGGGCACAGATACGCAGTATTTT. It codes for CSADIRGSGTDTQYF.

The chain links TRBV6-2 or TRBV6-3 to TRBJ2-7; TRBD1 matches 8 bases. CDR1 is MNHEY and CDR2 is SVGEGT in the germline V gene. This CDR3 region has 17 residues. The junction had 7 bases not matched to a gene; V was cut back by 0 bases and J by 0 bases. In DNA, the CDR3 is TGTGCCAGCAGTTACTCGATGGGACAGGTCAGCTCCTACGAGCAGTACTTC. It encodes CASSYSMGQVSSYEQYF.

CDR3 residues: CASSFDRATDTQYF. Written as DNA, the CDR3 is TGTGCCAGCAGCTTCGACAGGGCTACAGATACGCAGTATTTT. This rearrangement joins TRBV5-5 to TRBJ2-3, with TRBD1 matching over 7 bases. CDR1 and CDR2 from the germline V gene are SGHKS and YYEKEE (reference sequence). This CDR3 has 14 residues. J was trimmed by 3 bases and V by 2 bases; bases with no gene match: 3.

This clonotype was seen more than once but under ten times. The genes are TRBV5-6 and TRBJ2-6; 8 bases map to TRBD1. This CDR3 has 13 amino acids. The V and J ends lost 4 bases and 11 bases, in that order; junction bases with no gene match: 5. Germline values: CDR1 SGHDT, CDR2 YYEEEE. The CDR3 sequence: CASSPGQADVLTF. The CDR3 DNA reads as TGTGCCAGCAGCCCGGGACAGGCAGACGTCCTGACTTTC.

This clonotype has just a few counts. The chain carries TRBV4-1 and TRBJ1-1, with D perhaps matching TRBD1 (5 bases). Germline-derived CDR1 and CDR2 are MGHRA and YSYEKL. The CDR3 runs to 17 residues. V gave up 2 bases and J gave up 0 bases, with 16 bases separating them. In nucleotides, the CDR3 is TGCGCCAGCAGCCAAACGGGTTCGGGACGGATGAACACTGAAGCTTTCTTT. As protein: CASSQTGSGRMNTEAFF.

This clonotype was seen more than once but under ten times. The chain is built from TRBV28 and TRBJ1-5; D perhaps matches TRBD1 (5 bases). This CDR3 has 13 residues. Germline V lookup: CDR1 MDHEN, CDR2 SYDVKM. Trimming stripped 8 bases from V and 1 base from J, with 9 bases between. CDR3 region: CASARDSNQPQHF. The CDR3 DNA sequence: TGTGCCAGCGCCCGGGACAGCAATCAGCCCCAGCATTTT.

This clonotype was picked up many times. The genes are TRBV29-1 and TRBJ2-3; 10 bases are shared with TRBD2. Germline lookup yields CDR1 SQVTM and CDR2 ANQGSEA. V shed 4 bases and J 1 base; nucleotides not matched to a gene: 5. The CDR3 has 15 amino acids. CDR3 DNA sequence: TGCAGCGTTGTCGGCCTAGCGGGGGGCACAGATACGCAGTATTTT. Protein sequence: CSVVGLAGGTDTQYF.

This clonotype came up a few times. DNA for the CDR3: TGTGCCAGCAGTGTACTAGCGGGCGGTGGGCGAACCACAGATACGCAGTATTTT. Encoded protein: CASSVLAGGGRTTDTQYF. This chain uses TRBV6-2 or TRBV6-3 with TRBJ2-3, with 9 bases identical to TRBD2. Germline V CDR1 and CDR2: MNHEY, SVGEGT. The J segment lost 2 bases and the V segment lost 5 bases, leaving 14 bases of the junction unmatched. The CDR3 runs to 18 residues.

There are a few counts of this clonotype. This sequence joins TRBV20-1 and TRBJ2-7, with 7 bases lining up with TRBD1. Germline V gene data show CDR1 as DFQATT and CDR2 as SNEGSKA (reference sequence). V shed 0 bases, J shed 3 bases, and the junction held 5 bases outside the gene matches. The CDR3 runs to 14 residues. This chain's CDR3 is CSARDPQGSYEQYF. The DNA of the CDR3 is TGCAGTGCTAGAGATCCACAGGGGAGCTACGAGCAGTACTTC.

CDR3 amino acids: CSVRGRARETQYF. CDR3 nucleotide sequence: TGCAGCGTTCGTGGGAGGGCCAGGGAGACCCAGTACTTC. This chain links TRBV29-1 with TRBJ2-5, with 7 bases identical to TRBD2. The CDR3 has 13 amino acids. After removal of 5 bases from V and 5 bases from J, the junction contained 8 bases not matched to a gene. The germline V gene encodes CDR1 SQVTM and CDR2 ANQGSEA.

Here the CDR3 DNA reads TGTGCCAGCAGCCAAGGGGACCGCGTCAAGCAGTATTTT. Its protein is CASSQGDRVKQYF. The chain couples TRBV3-1 to TRBJ2-3; D might be TRBD1 or TRBD2, each matching 5 bases. The V gene's germline CDR1 is LGHDT and CDR2 YNNKEL (reference sequence). The CDR3 is 13 residues long. Trimming pared 1 base from V and 11 bases from J, leaving 13 bases between.

This clonotype was counted only a few times. V usage is TRBV5-1 and J usage is TRBJ1-1; TRBD1 might be the D (6 bases). The ends were cut back, 4 bases at V and 11 bases at J, with 18 bases in the middle. Per germline, CDR1 SGHRS and CDR2 YFSETQ. The length of the CDR3 is 13 residues. CDR3 loop: CASSLETGRWAFF. Written as DNA, the CDR3 is TGCGCCAGCAGCCTGGAAACAGGGAGATGGGCTTTCTTT.

In its sample, this clonotype was seen a few times. The chain employs TRBV5-1 and TRBJ2-1; D ambiguous. The germline CDR1 and CDR2 sequences are SGHRS and YFSETQ. V lost 4 bases and J 5 bases, leaving 16 bases between the germline ends. The CDR3 runs 15 residues. CDR3 DNA: TGCGCCAGCAGCCGCGGACGGACCTCAAACAATGAGCAGTTCTTC. Its protein product is CASSRGRTSNNEQFF.

Only a few counts were recorded for this clonotype. The V gene is TRBV28, the J gene TRBJ2-3; a possible D gene is TRBD1 (6 bases). The ends were cut back, 1 base at V and 4 bases at J, with 18 bases in the middle. This CDR3 comprises 17 residues. Germline assignment: CDR1 MDHEN and CDR2 SYDVKM. CDR3 in DNA: TGTGCCAGCAGTTTATTAGTACAGGGAGTGTTCTCAGATACGCAGTATTTT. Its translation: CASSLLVQGVFSDTQYF.

The chain combines TRBV12-3 or TRBV12-4 with TRBJ2-6; D may be TRBD1 or TRBD2 (6 bases each). The germline V and J ends were trimmed by 6 bases and 2 bases, with 20 bases remaining between them. There are 18 residues in the CDR3. CDR3 protein: CASSLEGDGRTGANVLTF. In DNA, the CDR3 is TGTGCCAGCAGCCTGGAGGGGGACGGAAGAACTGGGGCCAACGTCCTGACTTTC.

The genes are TRBV2 and TRBJ2-3; D gene ambiguous. V shed 7 bases and J shed 2 bases, with 10 bases lying between them. The CDR3 extends over 13 amino acids. Looked up from germline, CDR1 is SNHLY and CDR2 is FYNNEI. CDR3 residues: CASNPETTDTQYF. CDR3 in DNA: TGTGCCAGCAACCCGGAGACCACAGATACGCAGTATTTT.